This TCR beta chain comes out of a study of cytomegalovirus exposure and HLA in healthy donors. Across the study: The roughly 100 million unique TCR beta sequences, from 150 million to 200 million T cells, were found by an earlier analysis.

Findings of the study overall: A classifier reportedly called cytomegalovirus status with high sensitivity and specificity. Apparent HLA restriction characterized most CMV-associated TCR beta chains in a later analysis.

The length of the CDR3 is 11 residues. The V gene end was trimmed by 6 bases and the J gene end by 8 bases; junction bases not matched to a gene: 2. CDR1 is MNHEY and CDR2 is SVGAGI in the germline V gene. This clone showed up just a few times. Its matching antigen is unknown. 13 Jbeta primers and 60 Vbeta primers were used for the PCR. This table comes from immunoSEQ multiplex PCR, and its TCRdb copy is limited to in-frame clones, with some not included. The table shows more than 85,000 clones, with approximately 12% occurring only once. The sequence derives from a man in his forties in good health and CMV-seropositive. This sequence joins TRBV6-5 and TRBJ1-2; 8 bases agree with TRBD1. The source material was PBMCs. The CDR3 DNA sequence: TGTGCCAGCAGCGGACAGGGCGGCTACACCTTC. It yields the protein CASSGQGGYTF.